This TCR beta chain comes out of a study of T cell responses to AZD1222 COVID-19 vaccine. Sequencing was performed with immunoSEQ multiplex PCR; in TCRdb, only in-frame clones are kept and a portion is missing. This table has over 100,000 clones, around 91% appearing once. Turning to this clone: As yet, its antigen is unknown.

Study-level points and caveats: Of the AZD1222 recipients, only 5 or 6 were seropositive at baseline. The study sampled repertoires only after the peak T cell response.

This clonotype was obtained from an adult in good health. The sequencing here drew on peripheral blood, taken on day 0 of AZD1222 vaccination.

CDR3 residues: CASSQGPTGELFF. For the CDR3, the DNA is TGTGCCAGCAGCCAGGGCCCGACCGGGGAGCTGTTTTTT. V and J are TRBV7-7 and TRBJ2-2; D is possibly TRBD1 (5 bases). The germline V gene encodes CDR1 SSHAT and CDR2 FNYEAQ (reference sequence). V was trimmed by 5 bases and J by 5 bases, leaving 9 bases between them. The CDR3 consists of 13 residues.